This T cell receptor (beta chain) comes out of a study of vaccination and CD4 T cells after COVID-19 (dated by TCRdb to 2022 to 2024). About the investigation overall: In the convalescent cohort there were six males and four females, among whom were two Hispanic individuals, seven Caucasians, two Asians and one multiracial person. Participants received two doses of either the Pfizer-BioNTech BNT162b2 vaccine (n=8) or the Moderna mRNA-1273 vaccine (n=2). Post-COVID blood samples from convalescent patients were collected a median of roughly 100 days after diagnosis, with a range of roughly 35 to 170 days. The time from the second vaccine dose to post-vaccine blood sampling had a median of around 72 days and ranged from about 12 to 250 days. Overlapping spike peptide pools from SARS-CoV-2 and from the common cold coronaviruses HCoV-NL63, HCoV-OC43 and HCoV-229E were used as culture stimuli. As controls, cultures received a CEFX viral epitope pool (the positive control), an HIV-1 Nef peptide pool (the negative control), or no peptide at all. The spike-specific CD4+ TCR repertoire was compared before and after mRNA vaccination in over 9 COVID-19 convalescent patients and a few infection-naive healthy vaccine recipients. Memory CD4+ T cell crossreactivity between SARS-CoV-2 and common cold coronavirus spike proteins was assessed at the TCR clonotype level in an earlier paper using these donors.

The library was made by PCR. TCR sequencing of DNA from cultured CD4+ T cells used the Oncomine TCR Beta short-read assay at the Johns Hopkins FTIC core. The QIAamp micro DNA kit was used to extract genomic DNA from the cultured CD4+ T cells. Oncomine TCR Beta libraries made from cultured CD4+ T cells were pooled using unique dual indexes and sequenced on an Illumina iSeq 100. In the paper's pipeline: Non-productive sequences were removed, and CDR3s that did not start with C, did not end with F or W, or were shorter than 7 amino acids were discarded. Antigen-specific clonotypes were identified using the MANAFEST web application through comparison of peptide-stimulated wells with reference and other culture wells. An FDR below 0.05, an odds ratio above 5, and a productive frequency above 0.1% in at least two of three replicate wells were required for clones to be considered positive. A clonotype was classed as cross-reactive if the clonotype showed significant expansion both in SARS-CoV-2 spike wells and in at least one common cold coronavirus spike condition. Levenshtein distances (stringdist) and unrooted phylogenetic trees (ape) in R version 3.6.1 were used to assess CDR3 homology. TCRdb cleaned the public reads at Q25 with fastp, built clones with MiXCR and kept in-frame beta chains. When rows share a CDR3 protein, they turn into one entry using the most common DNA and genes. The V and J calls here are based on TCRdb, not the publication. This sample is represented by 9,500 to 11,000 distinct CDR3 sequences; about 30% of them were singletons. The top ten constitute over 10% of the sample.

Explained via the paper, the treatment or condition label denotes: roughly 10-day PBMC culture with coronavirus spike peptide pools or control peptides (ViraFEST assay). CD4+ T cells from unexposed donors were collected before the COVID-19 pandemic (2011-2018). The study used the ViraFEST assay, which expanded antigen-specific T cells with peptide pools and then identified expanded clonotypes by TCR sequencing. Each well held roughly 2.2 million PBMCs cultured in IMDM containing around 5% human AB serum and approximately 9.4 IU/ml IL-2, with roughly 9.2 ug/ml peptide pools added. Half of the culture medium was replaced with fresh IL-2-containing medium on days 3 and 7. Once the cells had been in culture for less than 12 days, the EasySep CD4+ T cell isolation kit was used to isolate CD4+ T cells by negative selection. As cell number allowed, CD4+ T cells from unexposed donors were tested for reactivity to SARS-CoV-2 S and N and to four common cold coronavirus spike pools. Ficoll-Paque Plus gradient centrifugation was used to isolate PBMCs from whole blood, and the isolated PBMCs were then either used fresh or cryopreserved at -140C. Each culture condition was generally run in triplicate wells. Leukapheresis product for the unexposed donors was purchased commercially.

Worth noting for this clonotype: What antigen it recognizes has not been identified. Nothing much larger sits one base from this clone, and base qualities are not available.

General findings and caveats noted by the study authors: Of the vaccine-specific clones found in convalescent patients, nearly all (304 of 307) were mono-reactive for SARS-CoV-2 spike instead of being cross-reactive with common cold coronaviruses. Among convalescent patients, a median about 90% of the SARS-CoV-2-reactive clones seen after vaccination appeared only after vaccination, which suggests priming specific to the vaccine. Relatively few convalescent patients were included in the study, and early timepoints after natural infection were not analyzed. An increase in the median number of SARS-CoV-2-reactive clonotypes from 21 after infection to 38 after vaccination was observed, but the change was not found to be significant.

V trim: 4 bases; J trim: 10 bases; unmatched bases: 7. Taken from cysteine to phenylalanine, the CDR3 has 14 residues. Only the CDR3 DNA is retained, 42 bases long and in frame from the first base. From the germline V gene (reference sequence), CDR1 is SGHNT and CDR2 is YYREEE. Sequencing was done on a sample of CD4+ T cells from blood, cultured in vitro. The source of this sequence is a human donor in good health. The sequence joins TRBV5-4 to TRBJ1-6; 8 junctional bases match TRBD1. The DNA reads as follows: TGTGCCAGCAGCCCAGGGGGCGCTGGGTCACCCCTCCACTTT. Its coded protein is CASSPGGAGSPLHF.